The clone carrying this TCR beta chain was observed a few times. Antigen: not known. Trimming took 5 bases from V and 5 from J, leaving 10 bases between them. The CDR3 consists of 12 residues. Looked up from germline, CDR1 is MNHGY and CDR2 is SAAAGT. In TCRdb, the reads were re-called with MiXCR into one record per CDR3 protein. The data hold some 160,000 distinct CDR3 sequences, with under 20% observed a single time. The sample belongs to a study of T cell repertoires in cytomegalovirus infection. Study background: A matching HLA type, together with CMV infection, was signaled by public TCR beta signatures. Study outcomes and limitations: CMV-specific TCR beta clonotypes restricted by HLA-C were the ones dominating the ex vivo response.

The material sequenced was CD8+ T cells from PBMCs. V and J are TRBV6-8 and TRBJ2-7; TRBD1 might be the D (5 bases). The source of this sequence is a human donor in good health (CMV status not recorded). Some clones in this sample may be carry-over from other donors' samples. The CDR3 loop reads CASSLTGHEQYF. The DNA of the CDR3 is TGTGCCAGCAGTCTTACAGGTCACGAGCAGTACTTC.